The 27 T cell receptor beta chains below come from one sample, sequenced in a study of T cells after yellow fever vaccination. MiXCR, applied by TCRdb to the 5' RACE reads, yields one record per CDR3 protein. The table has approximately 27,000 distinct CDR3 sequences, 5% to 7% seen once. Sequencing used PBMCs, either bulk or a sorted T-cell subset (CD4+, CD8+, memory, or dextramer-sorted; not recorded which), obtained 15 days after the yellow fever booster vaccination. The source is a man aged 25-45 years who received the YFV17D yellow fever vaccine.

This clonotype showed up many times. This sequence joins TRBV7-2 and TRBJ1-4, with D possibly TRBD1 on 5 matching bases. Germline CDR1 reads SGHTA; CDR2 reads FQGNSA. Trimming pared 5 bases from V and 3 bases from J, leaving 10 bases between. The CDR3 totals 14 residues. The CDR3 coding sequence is TGTGCCAGCAGCAAAATGACAGCTAATGAAAAACTGTTTTTT. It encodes CASSKMTANEKLFF. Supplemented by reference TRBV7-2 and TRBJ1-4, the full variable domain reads GAGVSQSPSNKVTEKGKDVELRCDPISGHTALYWYRQSLGQGLEFLIYFQGNSAPDKSGLPSDRFSAERTGGSVSTLTIQRTQQEDSAVYLCASSKMTANEKLFFGSGTQLSVL.

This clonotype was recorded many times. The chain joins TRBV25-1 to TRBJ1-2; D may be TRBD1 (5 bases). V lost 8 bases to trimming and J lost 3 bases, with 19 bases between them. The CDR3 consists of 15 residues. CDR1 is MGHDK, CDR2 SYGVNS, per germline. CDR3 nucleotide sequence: TGTGCCAGCTCCGGGGATGGGGCAGAGGACTATGGCTACACCTTC. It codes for CASSGDGAEDYGYTF.

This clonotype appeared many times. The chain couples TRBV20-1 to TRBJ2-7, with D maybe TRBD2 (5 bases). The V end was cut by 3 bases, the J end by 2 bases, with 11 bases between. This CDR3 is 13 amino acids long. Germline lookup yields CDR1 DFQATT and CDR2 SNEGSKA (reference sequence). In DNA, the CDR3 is TGCAGTGCTAGGTCTGGAGGAACCTACGAGCAGTACTTC. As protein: CSARSGGTYEQYF.

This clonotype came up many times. The CDR3 DNA is TGTGCCAGCAGCGTAGATGGTAGCAATCAGCCCCAGCATTTT. As protein: CASSVDGSNQPQHF. The V call is TRBV9, the J call TRBJ1-5, with D hard to call. Per germline, CDR1 SGDLS and CDR2 YYNGEE. The V gene lost 0 bases and the J gene lost 0 bases, with 4 bases spanning the gap. The CDR3 consists of 14 residues.

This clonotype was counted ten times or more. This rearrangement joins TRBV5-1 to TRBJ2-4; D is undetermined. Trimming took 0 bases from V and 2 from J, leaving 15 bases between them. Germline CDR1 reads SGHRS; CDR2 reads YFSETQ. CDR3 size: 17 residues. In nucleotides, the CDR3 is TGCGCCAGCAGCTTGGATGGGTTCGGCCGGACCAAAAACATTCAGTACTTC. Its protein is CASSLDGFGRTKNIQYF.

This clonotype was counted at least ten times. This CDR3 reads CASSFPPLAGAHEQFF. The CDR3 DNA follows: TGCGCCAGCAGCTTTCCCCCTCTAGCGGGAGCCCATGAGCAGTTCTTC. The chain has TRBV5-1 and TRBJ2-1; 10 bases are shared with TRBD2. After removal of 2 bases from V and 8 bases from J, the junction contained 10 bases not matched to a gene. The CDR3 runs 16 residues. The germline gives CDR1 SGHRS, CDR2 YFSETQ.

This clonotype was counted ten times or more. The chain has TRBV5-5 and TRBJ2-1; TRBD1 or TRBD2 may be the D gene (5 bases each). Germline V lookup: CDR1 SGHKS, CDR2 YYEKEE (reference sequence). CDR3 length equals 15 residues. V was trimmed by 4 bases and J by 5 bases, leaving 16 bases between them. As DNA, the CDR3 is TGTGCCAGCAGCAGATACGGGACGGATAACAATGAGCAGTTCTTC. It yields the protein CASSRYGTDNNEQFF. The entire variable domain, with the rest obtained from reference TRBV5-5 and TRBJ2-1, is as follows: DAGVTQSPTHLIKTRGQQVTLRCSPISGHKSVSWYQQVLGQGPQFIFQYYEKEERGRGNFPDRFSARQFPNYSSELNVNALLLGDSALYLCASSRYGTDNNEQFFGPGTRLTVL.

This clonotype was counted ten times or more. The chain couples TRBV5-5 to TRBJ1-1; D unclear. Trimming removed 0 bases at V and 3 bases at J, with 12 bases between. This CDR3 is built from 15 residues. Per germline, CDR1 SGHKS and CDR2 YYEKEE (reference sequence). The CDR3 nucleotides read TGTGCCAGCAGCTTGGTTGGGGTCGGCGACACTGAAGCTTTCTTT. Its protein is CASSLVGVGDTEAFF.

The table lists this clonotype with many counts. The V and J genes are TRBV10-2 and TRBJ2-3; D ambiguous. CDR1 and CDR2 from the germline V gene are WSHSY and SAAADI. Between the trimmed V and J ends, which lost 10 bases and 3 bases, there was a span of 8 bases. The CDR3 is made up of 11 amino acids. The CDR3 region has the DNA TGCGCCACAGTAACGACAGATACGCAGTATTTT. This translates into CATVTTDTQYF.

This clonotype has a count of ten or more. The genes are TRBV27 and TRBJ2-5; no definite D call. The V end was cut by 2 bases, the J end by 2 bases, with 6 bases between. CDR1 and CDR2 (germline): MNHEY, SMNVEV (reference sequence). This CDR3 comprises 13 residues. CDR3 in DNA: TGTGCCAGCAGTTTAACCCTTCAAGAGACCCAGTACTTC. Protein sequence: CASSLTLQETQYF.

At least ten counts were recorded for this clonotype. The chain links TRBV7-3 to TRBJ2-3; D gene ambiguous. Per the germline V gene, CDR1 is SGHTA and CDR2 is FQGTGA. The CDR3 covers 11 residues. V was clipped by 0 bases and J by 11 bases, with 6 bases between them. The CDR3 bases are TGTGCCAGCAGCTTAACGGGCAGGCAGTATTTT. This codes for CASSLTGRQYF.

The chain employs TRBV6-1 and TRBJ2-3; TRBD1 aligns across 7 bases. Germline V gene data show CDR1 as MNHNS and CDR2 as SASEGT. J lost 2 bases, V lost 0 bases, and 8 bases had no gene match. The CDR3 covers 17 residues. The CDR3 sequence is CASSEAAGTAHTDTQYF. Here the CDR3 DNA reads TGTGCCAGCAGTGAAGCGGCCGGGACAGCCCACACAGATACGCAGTATTTT.

The CDR3: CATLDGRLSDTQYF. CDR3 sequence (DNA): TGTGCCACCCTTGACGGGAGATTGTCAGATACGCAGTATTTT. This chain joins TRBV2 and TRBJ2-3; D may be TRBD2 (6 bases). Germline V CDR1 and CDR2: SNHLY, FYNNEI. The V end lost 10 bases, the J end lost 4 bases, and 18 bases lay between the germline ends. This CDR3 has 14 residues.

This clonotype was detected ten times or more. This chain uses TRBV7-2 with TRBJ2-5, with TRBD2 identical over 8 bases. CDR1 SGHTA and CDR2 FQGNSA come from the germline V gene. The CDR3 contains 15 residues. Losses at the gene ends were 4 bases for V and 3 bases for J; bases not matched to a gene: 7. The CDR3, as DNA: TGTGCCAGCAGCTGGCGGGCGGGAGGCGAAGAGACCCAGTACTTC. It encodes CASSWRAGGEETQYF.

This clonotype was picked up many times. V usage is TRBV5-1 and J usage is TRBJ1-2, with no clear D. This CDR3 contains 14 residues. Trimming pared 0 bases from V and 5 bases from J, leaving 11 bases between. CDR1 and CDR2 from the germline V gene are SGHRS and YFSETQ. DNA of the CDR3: TGCGCCAGCAGCTTGGCCGCGGCAGAATATGGCTACACCTTC. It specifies CASSLAAAEYGYTF.

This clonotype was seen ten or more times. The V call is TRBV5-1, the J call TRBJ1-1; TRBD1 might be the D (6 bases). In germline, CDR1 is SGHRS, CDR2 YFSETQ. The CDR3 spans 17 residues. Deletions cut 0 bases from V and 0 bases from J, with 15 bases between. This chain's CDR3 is CASSLVGGRVMNTEAFF. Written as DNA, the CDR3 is TGCGCCAGCAGCTTGGTTGGGGGCAGGGTGATGAACACTGAAGCTTTCTTT.

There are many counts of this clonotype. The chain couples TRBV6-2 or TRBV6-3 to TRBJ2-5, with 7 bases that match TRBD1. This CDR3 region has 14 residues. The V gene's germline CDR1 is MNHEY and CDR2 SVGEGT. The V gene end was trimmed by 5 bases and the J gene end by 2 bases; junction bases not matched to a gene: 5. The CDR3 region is CASSLGQRQETQYF. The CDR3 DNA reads TGTGCCAGCAGTCTGGGACAGAGACAAGAGACCCAGTACTTC.

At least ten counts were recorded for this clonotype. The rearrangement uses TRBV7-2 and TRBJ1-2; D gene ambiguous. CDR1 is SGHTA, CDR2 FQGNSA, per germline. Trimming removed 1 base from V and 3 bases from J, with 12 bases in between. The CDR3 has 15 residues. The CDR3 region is CASSLGSGFDYGYTF. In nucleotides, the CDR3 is TGTGCCAGCAGCTTAGGGTCGGGGTTTGACTATGGCTACACCTTC. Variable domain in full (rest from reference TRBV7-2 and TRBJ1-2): GAGVSQSPSNKVTEKGKDVELRCDPISGHTALYWYRQSLGQGLEFLIYFQGNSAPDKSGLPSDRFSAERTGGSVSTLTIQRTQQEDSAVYLCASSLGSGFDYGYTFGSGTRLTVV.

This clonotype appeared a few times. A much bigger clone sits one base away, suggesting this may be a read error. CDR3 DNA sequence: TGCAGTGCGCACGCCTTAAACAGTGATACGCAGTATTTT. This translates into CSAHALNSDTQYF. This chain connects TRBV20-1 to TRBJ2-3; D is ambiguous. The CDR3 length is 13 residues. V was clipped by 6 bases and J by 6 bases, with 16 bases between them. Germline lookup yields CDR1 DFQATT and CDR2 SNEGSKA (reference sequence).

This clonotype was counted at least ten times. As DNA, the CDR3 is TGTGCCAGCAGCTTAGTCATGGGGCAGAGAAGGACTGAAGCTTTCTTT. Encoded protein: CASSLVMGQRRTEAFF. This chain links TRBV11-2 with TRBJ1-1; a weak D match, TRBD1 (5 bases). The V end was cut by 1 base, the J end by 5 bases, with 17 bases between. The CDR3 has 16 residues. Germline V gene data show CDR1 as SGHAT and CDR2 as FQNNGV.

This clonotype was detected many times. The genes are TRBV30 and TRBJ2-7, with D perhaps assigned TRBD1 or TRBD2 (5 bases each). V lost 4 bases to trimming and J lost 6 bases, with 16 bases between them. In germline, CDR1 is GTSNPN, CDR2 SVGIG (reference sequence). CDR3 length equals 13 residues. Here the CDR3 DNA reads TGTGCCTGGACGGGGCAGGCCGGGGTCGAGCAGTACTTC. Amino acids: CAWTGQAGVEQYF. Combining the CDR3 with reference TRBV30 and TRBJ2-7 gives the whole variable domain SQTIHQWPATLVQPVGSPLSLECTVEGTSNPNLYWYRQAAGRGLQLLFYSVGIGQISSEVPQNLSASRPQDRQFILSSKKLLLSDSGFYLCAWTGQAGVEQYFGPGTRLTVT.

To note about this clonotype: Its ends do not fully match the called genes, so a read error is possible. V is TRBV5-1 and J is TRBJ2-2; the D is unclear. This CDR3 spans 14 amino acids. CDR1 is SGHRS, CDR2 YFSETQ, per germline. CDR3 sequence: CTSSRVSPPGELFF. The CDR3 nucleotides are TGCACCAGTAGCCGGGTCTCCCCCCCCGGGGAGCTGTTTTTT.

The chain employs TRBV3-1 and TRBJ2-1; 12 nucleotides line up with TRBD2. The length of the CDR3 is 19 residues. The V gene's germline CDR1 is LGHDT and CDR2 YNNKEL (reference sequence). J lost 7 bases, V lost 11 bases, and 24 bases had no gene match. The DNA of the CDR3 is TGTGCCTGCAAGGGATTAGAAGCTAGCGGGAGGGCAATCTATAATGAGCAGTTCTTC. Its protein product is CACKGLEASGRAIYNEQFF.

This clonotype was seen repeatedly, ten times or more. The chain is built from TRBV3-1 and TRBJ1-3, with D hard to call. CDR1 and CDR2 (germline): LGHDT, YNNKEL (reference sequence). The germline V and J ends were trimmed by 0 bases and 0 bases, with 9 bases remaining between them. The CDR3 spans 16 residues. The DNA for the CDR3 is TGTGCCAGCAGCCAAGAATACGGTTACTCTGGAAACACCATATATTTT. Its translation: CASSQEYGYSGNTIYF.

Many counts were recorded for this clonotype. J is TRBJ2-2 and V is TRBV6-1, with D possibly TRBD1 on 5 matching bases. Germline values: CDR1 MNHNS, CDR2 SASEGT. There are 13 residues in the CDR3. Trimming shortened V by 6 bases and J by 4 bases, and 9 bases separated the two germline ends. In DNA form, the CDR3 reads TGTGCCAGCAGGACAGCTGGCACCGGGGAGCTGTTTTTT. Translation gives CASRTAGTGELFF.

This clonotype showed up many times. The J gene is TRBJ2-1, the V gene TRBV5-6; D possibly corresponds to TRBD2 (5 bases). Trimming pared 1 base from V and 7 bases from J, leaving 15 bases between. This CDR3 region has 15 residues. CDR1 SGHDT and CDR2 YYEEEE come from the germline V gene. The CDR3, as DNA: TGTGCCAGCAGCTTGCGCCTAGCCCCGGGGAATGAGCAGTTCTTC. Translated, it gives CASSLRLAPGNEQFF. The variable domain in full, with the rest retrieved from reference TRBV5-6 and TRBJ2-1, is DAGVTQSPTHLIKTRGQQVTLRCSPKSGHDTVSWYQQALGQGPQFIFQYYEEEERQRGNFPDRFSGHQFPNYSSELNVNALLLGDSALYLCASSLRLAPGNEQFFGPGTRLTVL.

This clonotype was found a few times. The CDR3 region is CAWRGLAAGLGSQYF. The CDR3 region has the DNA TGTGCCTGGAGGGGACTAGCGGCCGGATTGGGGTCCCAGTACTTC. The genes are TRBV30 and TRBJ2-5; 11 bases fit TRBD2. The germline gives CDR1 GTSNPN, CDR2 SVGIG (reference sequence). CDR3 length equals 15 residues. J gave up 9 bases and V 3 bases, and 12 bases lay outside the gene matches.